This is a list of T cell receptor beta chains from one sample in a study of shared clonotypes between healthy human individuals. Profiled with immunoSEQ multiplex PCR; TCRdb holds only in-frame clones, not every one. Among some 2,000,000 clones listed, less than 95% were seen once. Sample: naive CD8+ T cells sorted from blood. The origin of the receptors is a man younger than 35 in good health. The CDR3 runs from the conserved cysteine through the conserved F or W. Each record gives: J gene, D gene, clone size, V gene, CDR3 DNA, CDR3 protein. The D gene is left open where the match is weak. Some rows mark clone size as missing; the rest say once, few, many or name a class of expanded clone.

j_gene: TRBJ2-7
d_gene: .
abundance: .
v_gene: TRBV11-2
CDR3nt: TGTGCCAGCAGCTTAGGAGTTACCTACGAGCAGTACTTC
CDR3aa: CASSLGVTYEQYF

j_gene: TRBJ2-2
d_gene: .
abundance: .
v_gene: TRBV4-3
CDR3nt: TGCGCCAGCAGCCAAGATCCAGGGGCTAACACCGGGGAGCTGTTTTTT
CDR3aa: CASSQDPGANTGELFF

j_gene: TRBJ2-5
d_gene: .
abundance: .
v_gene: TRBV4-1
CDR3nt: TGCGCCAGCAGCCAGACGGCTTGGGGGGAGACCCAGTACTTC
CDR3aa: CASSQTAWGETQYF

j_gene: TRBJ1-1
d_gene: .
abundance: .
v_gene: TRBV6-5
CDR3nt: TGTGCCTCAGTAGCGGGCACTGAAGCTTTCTTT
CDR3aa: CASVAGTEAFF

j_gene: TRBJ2-7
d_gene: .
abundance: .
v_gene: TRBV7-8
CDR3nt: TGTGCCAGCAGCTTAACGGAGGGGAACTACGAGCAGTACTTC
CDR3aa: CASSLTEGNYEQYF

j_gene: TRBJ2-3
d_gene: .
abundance: .
v_gene: TRBV2
CDR3nt: TGTGCCAGCAGTGGGCAGGGTGAGGGGTCGCTGGAGGTGAATACGCAGTATTTT
CDR3aa: CASSGQGEGSLEVNTQYF

j_gene: TRBJ2-3
d_gene: .
abundance: .
v_gene: TRBV30
CDR3nt: TGTGCCTGGGGGCCCGGCCCGAGCACAGATACGCAGTATTTT
CDR3aa: CAWGPGPSTDTQYF

j_gene: TRBJ1-5
d_gene: .
abundance: .
v_gene: TRBV30
CDR3nt: TGTGCCTGGACCACCCCGGGCGGCAATCAGCCCCAGCATTTT
CDR3aa: CAWTTPGGNQPQHF

j_gene: TRBJ2-7
d_gene: .
abundance: .
v_gene: TRBV27
CDR3nt: TGTGCCAGCAGTTTATACGAGGGCATCGACGAGCAGTACTTC
CDR3aa: CASSLYEGIDEQYF

j_gene: TRBJ1-1
d_gene: .
abundance: .
v_gene: TRBV15
CDR3nt: TGTGCCACCAGCCTAAGCCGATATAACACTGAAGCTTTCTTT
CDR3aa: CATSLSRYNTEAFF

j_gene: TRBJ2-5
d_gene: .
abundance: .
v_gene: TRBV19
CDR3nt: TGTGCCAGTAAAGGAGGCTGGGGGGAGACCCAGTACTTC
CDR3aa: CASKGGWGETQYF

j_gene: TRBJ1-1
d_gene: .
abundance: .
v_gene: TRBV2
CDR3nt: TGTGCCAGCATCTGGTCGGGGAACACTGAAGCTTTCTTT
CDR3aa: CASIWSGNTEAFF

j_gene: TRBJ2-1
d_gene: TRBD2
abundance: .
v_gene: TRBV27
CDR3nt: TGTGCCAGCAGTCTCCAGCGGGACGGGAATTATGAGCAGTTCTTC
CDR3aa: CASSLQRDGNYEQFF

j_gene: TRBJ2-3
d_gene: .
abundance: .
v_gene: TRBV5-1
CDR3nt: TGCGCCAGCAGCTTGGCGTACGAAACTAGCACAGATATGCAGTATTTT
CDR3aa: CASSLAYETSTDMQYF

j_gene: TRBJ2-5
d_gene: .
abundance: .
v_gene: TRBV5-4
CDR3nt: TGTGCCAGCAGCTTAGGTAGTCAAGAGACCCAGTACTTC
CDR3aa: CASSLGSQETQYF

j_gene: TRBJ2-7
d_gene: TRBD1
abundance: .
v_gene: TRBV10-1
CDR3nt: TGCGCCAGCAGTGCGGGACAGACCTACGAGCAGTACTTC
CDR3aa: CASSAGQTYEQYF

j_gene: TRBJ1-1
d_gene: .
abundance: .
v_gene: TRBV7-9
CDR3nt: TGTGCCAGCAGCTCGACGGTGAACACTGAAGCTTTCTTT
CDR3aa: CASSSTVNTEAFF

j_gene: TRBJ2-1
d_gene: .
abundance: .
v_gene: TRBV30
CDR3nt: TGTGCCTGGAGTGTAAGCAGCTCCTACAATGAGCAGTTCTTC
CDR3aa: CAWSVSSSYNEQFF

j_gene: TRBJ1-5
d_gene: .
abundance: .
v_gene: TRBV28
CDR3nt: TGTGCCAGCAGTCTCGCCGAGTTCCCCACGGGCAATCAGCCCCAGCATTTT
CDR3aa: CASSLAEFPTGNQPQHF

j_gene: TRBJ1-5
d_gene: .
abundance: .
v_gene: TRBV4-1
CDR3nt: TGCGCCAGCAGCCAAGACCCAGGGTTGAGTCAGCCCCAGCATTTT
CDR3aa: CASSQDPGLSQPQHF

j_gene: TRBJ1-1
d_gene: TRBD1
abundance: .
v_gene: TRBV7-9
CDR3nt: TGTGCCAGCAGCCCGAGGACAGGGGATATGAACACTGAAGCTTTCTTT
CDR3aa: CASSPRTGDMNTEAFF

j_gene: TRBJ1-1
d_gene: TRBD1
abundance: .
v_gene: TRBV29-1
CDR3nt: TGCAGCGTCGATAACGCGGACAGGGCCACTGAAGCTTTCTTT
CDR3aa: CSVDNADRATEAFF

j_gene: TRBJ2-7
d_gene: .
abundance: .
v_gene: TRBV4-3
CDR3nt: TGCGCCAGCAGCCAAGATCGGTTCGGAAGCTCCTACGAGCAGTACTTC
CDR3aa: CASSQDRFGSSYEQYF

j_gene: TRBJ2-3
d_gene: .
abundance: .
v_gene: TRBV6-4
CDR3nt: TGTGCCAGCAGTGAGGCAGGGACAGATACGCAGTATTTT
CDR3aa: CASSEAGTDTQYF

j_gene: TRBJ2-7
d_gene: .
abundance: .
v_gene: TRBV11-2
CDR3nt: TGTGCCAGCAGCTACGTACAGGGGGGGAGCTACGAGCAGTACTTC
CDR3aa: CASSYVQGGSYEQYF

j_gene: TRBJ2-1
d_gene: .
abundance: .
v_gene: TRBV7-9
CDR3nt: TGTGCCAGCAGCCTACGGGAGACTAGCAATGAGCAGTTCTTC
CDR3aa: CASSLRETSNEQFF

j_gene: TRBJ2-5
d_gene: .
abundance: .
v_gene: TRBV4-3
CDR3nt: TGCGCCAGCAGCCAAGATAGGTCTGGGCACGAGACCCAGTACTTC
CDR3aa: CASSQDRSGHETQYF

j_gene: TRBJ2-3
d_gene: .
abundance: few
v_gene: TRBV10-1
CDR3nt: TGCGCCAGCAGTGGAGAGGGAAACACAGATACGCAGTATTTT
CDR3aa: CASSGEGNTDTQYF

j_gene: TRBJ1-5
d_gene: .
abundance: once
v_gene: TRBV7-9
CDR3nt: TGTGCCAGCAGCTTAGGGGGCAGCCATCAGCCCCAGCATTTT
CDR3aa: CASSLGGSHQPQHF

j_gene: TRBJ2-3
d_gene: .
abundance: .
v_gene: TRBV9
CDR3nt: TGTGCCAGCAGCGCTCCGGACGGCACGTTCACAGATACGCAGTATTTT
CDR3aa: CASSAPDGTFTDTQYF

j_gene: TRBJ2-1
d_gene: .
abundance: .
v_gene: TRBV5-6
CDR3nt: TGTGCCAGCAGGCTCACAGGCCCACAGAATGAGCAGTTCTTC
CDR3aa: CASRLTGPQNEQFF

j_gene: TRBJ2-3
d_gene: .
abundance: .
v_gene: TRBV7-6
CDR3nt: TGTGCCAGCAGCTTAGTGGGGTTGGCGGACACAGATACGCAGTATTTT
CDR3aa: CASSLVGLADTDTQYF

j_gene: TRBJ2-1
d_gene: .
abundance: .
v_gene: TRBV4-3
CDR3nt: TGCGCCAGCAGCCAAGACGCGGTGAATGAGCAGTTCTTC
CDR3aa: CASSQDAVNEQFF

j_gene: TRBJ2-5
d_gene: TRBD1
abundance: once
v_gene: TRBV27
CDR3nt: TGTGCCAGCAGCGGAACGACCGGGCCCTACAGGGGGAAAGAGACCCAGTACTTC
CDR3aa: CASSGTTGPYRGKETQYF

j_gene: TRBJ2-5
d_gene: TRBD1
abundance: .
v_gene: TRBV10-2
CDR3nt: TGCGCCAGCAGTTCATTTAGGGGACAGCCGGGAGAGACCCAGTACTTC
CDR3aa: CASSSFRGQPGETQYF

j_gene: TRBJ2-5
d_gene: TRBD2
abundance: .
v_gene: TRBV9
CDR3nt: TGTGCCAGCAGCCCAGCTAGCGGGGACCAAGAGACCCAGTACTTC
CDR3aa: CASSPASGDQETQYF

j_gene: TRBJ2-7
d_gene: TRBD1
abundance: .
v_gene: TRBV27
CDR3nt: TGTGCCAGCAGTCCCTCCTTGGTGACAGGGCTCCACGAGCAGTACTTC
CDR3aa: CASSPSLVTGLHEQYF

j_gene: TRBJ2-2
d_gene: .
abundance: .
v_gene: TRBV5-1
CDR3nt: TGCGCCAGCAGCTTGCCGACAGTTACCGGGGAGCTGTTTTTT
CDR3aa: CASSLPTVTGELFF

j_gene: TRBJ2-3
d_gene: .
abundance: .
v_gene: TRBV9
CDR3nt: TGTGCCAGCAGCGAGGCCCGGGGTGGCACAGATACGCAGTATTTT
CDR3aa: CASSEARGGTDTQYF

j_gene: TRBJ1-3
d_gene: .
abundance: .
v_gene: TRBV4-3
CDR3nt: TGCGCCAGCAGCCAAGATCTTGCCAGCTCTGGAAACACCATATATTTT
CDR3aa: CASSQDLASSGNTIYF

j_gene: TRBJ2-1
d_gene: .
abundance: .
v_gene: TRBV6-6
CDR3nt: TGTGCCAGCAGTTACGGGGTCAATGAGCAGTTCTTC
CDR3aa: CASSYGVNEQFF

j_gene: TRBJ2-7
d_gene: .
abundance: .
v_gene: TRBV2
CDR3nt: TGTGCCAGCAGTCACGAGACGAGCGGCTTATCCTACGAGCAGTACTTC
CDR3aa: CASSHETSGLSYEQYF

j_gene: TRBJ2-7
d_gene: TRBD1
abundance: .
v_gene: TRBV4-1
CDR3nt: TGCGCCAGCAGCCACACACAGGGGTTCCCCTACGAGCAGTACTTC
CDR3aa: CASSHTQGFPYEQYF

j_gene: TRBJ2-7
d_gene: .
abundance: .
v_gene: TRBV9
CDR3nt: TGTGCCAGCAGCGTAAATGGAGGCGAGCAGTACTTC
CDR3aa: CASSVNGGEQYF